This TCR beta chain came from a study of cytomegalovirus exposure and HLA in healthy donors. Study in general: A subsequent analysis stated that the 100 to 150 validation repertoires were run on the same platform as the approximately 700 first-cohort repertoires. Study results and caveats: In the approximately 120 validation repertoires, a later analysis found that first-cohort TCR clusters tended to co-occur.

With respect to this clone: The target antigen is unknown.

The length of the CDR3 is 14 residues. The V segment lost 5 bases and the J segment 3 bases; nucleotides outside the gene matches: 8. Germline V lookup: CDR1 SGHRS, CDR2 YFSETQ. The method was immunoSEQ multiplex PCR; TCRdb's version includes in-frame clones alone and lacks a portion of them. Here the sample spans approximately 200,000 clones, around 80% being singletons. It was the roughly 120-subject validation cohort, separate from the roughly 700-subject first cohort, to which the donors belonged. The rearrangement joins TRBV5-1 to TRBJ2-7, with 7 nucleotides matching TRBD2. Sequenced sample: PBMCs. The receptor was isolated from a woman aged 25 to 45 in good health and CMV-seronegative. The CDR3 region has the DNA TGCGCCAGCAGAGTGGCAGGGACTATCTACGAGCAGTACTTC. Residues: CASRVAGTIYEQYF.